This entry lists 30 T cell receptor beta chains sequenced from one sample in a study of shared clonotypes between healthy human individuals. Profiling relied on immunoSEQ multiplex PCR, and the TCRdb table lists in-frame clones only, not all of them. The sample has around 2.5 million clones; roughly 93% are singletons. The specimen was naive CD4+ T cells from PBMCs. This sample's subset: CD45RA+ positively selected. These receptors originate from a man between 18 and 35 years old in good health. Some clones in this sample may be carry-over from other donors' samples.

The chain carries TRBV19 and TRBJ2-2, with TRBD1 matching 7 bases. This CDR3 has 16 amino acids. V was clipped by 5 bases and J by 3 bases; unmatched bases: 9. Germline V CDR1 and CDR2: LNHDA, SQIVND (reference sequence). The CDR3 sequence is CASSLPRGRDTGELFF. The CDR3, as DNA: TGTGCCAGTAGTCTCCCGAGGGGGCGGGACACCGGGGAGCTGTTTTTT.

The chain has TRBV25-1 and TRBJ2-1; 10 bases agree with TRBD1. Germline CDR1 and CDR2: MGHDK and SYGVNS. Losses at the gene ends were 10 bases for V and 1 base for J; bases not matched to a gene: 7. The CDR3 extends over 15 amino acids. In DNA, the CDR3 is TGTGCCACCCGGGAGGGACAGGGGTCCTACAATGAGCAGTTCTTC. Its translation: CATREGQGSYNEQFF.

The CDR3 loop is CASAPRNEQFF. The CDR3 coding sequence is TGTGCCAGCGCCCCCCGCAATGAGCAGTTCTTC. The chain couples TRBV28 to TRBJ2-1; D uncertain. CDR1 MDHEN and CDR2 SYDVKM come from the germline V gene. The V gene lost 8 bases and the J gene lost 6 bases, with 8 bases spanning the gap. CDR3 size: 11 residues.

The rearrangement uses TRBV5-1 and TRBJ2-3; 10 positions match TRBD2. The trim removed 4 bases at V and 2 bases at J, leaving 7 bases unmatched. Germline CDR1 reads SGHRS; CDR2 reads YFSETQ. The CDR3 consists of 16 residues. The CDR3 DNA reads TGCGCCAGCAGCCCCGGGACTAGCGCCTCCACAGATACGCAGTATTTT. This sequence encodes CASSPGTSASTDTQYF.

In its sample, this clone was seen once. The same CDR3 is also encoded by other DNA sequences in this sample. The chain couples TRBV6-6 to TRBJ2-1; 9 nucleotides align to TRBD1. The germline CDR1 and CDR2 sequences are MNHNY and SVGAGI (reference sequence). Trimming removed 5 bases from V and 0 bases from J; junction bases left unmatched: 2. The CDR3 contains 15 residues. CDR3 protein: CASSPDRGSYNEQFF. DNA of the CDR3: TGTGCCAGCAGTCCGGACAGGGGCTCCTACAATGAGCAGTTCTTC.

The V call is TRBV5-1, the J call TRBJ2-1, with D perhaps matching TRBD2 (6 bases). CDR3 length: 15 amino acids. The ends were cut back, 4 bases at V and 5 bases at J, with 16 bases in the middle. In germline, CDR1 is SGHRS, CDR2 YFSETQ. The CDR3 loop reads CASSPPGTANNEQFF. CDR3 bases: TGCGCCAGCAGCCCCCCCGGGACTGCTAACAATGAGCAGTTCTTC.

The chain has TRBV28 and TRBJ1-1; D unclear. This CDR3 is 17 amino acids long. The V end lost 3 bases, the J end lost 0 bases, and 17 bases lay between the germline ends. Germline CDR1 and CDR2: MDHEN and SYDVKM. Here the CDR3 DNA reads TGTGCCAGCAGTTTCCAGTACGGGGTACCCATGAACACTGAAGCTTTCTTT. Translated, it gives CASSFQYGVPMNTEAFF.

The genes are TRBV9 and TRBJ2-3; 15 positions match TRBD2. CDR1 SGDLS and CDR2 YYNGEE come from the germline V gene. The junction had 7 bases not matched to a gene; V was cut back by 3 bases and J by 2 bases. This CDR3 has 18 residues. The CDR3 nucleotides are TGTGCCAGCAGCGCGGGACTAGCGGGAGGCAAGTACACAGATACGCAGTATTTT. This encodes CASSAGLAGGKYTDTQYF.

V gene TRBV11-2 combines with J gene TRBJ2-5; TRBD2 matches at 9 bases. Germline CDR1 reads SGHAT; CDR2 reads FQNNGV. Trimming cost V 5 bases and J 2 bases; bases outside gene matches: 9. The CDR3 is 16 residues long. CDR3: CASSQHRLAVQETQYF. CDR3 coding DNA: TGTGCCAGCAGCCAACACCGACTAGCGGTACAAGAGACCCAGTACTTC.

The sample holds a few counts of this clone. The V call is TRBV19, the J call TRBJ1-5; perhaps TRBD1 as D (5 bases). Trimming left V 8 bases short and J 0 bases short, with 17 bases between. The CDR3 runs to 16 residues. CDR1 is LNHDA and CDR2 is SQIVND in the germline V gene (reference sequence). The CDR3 spells CASRQGQPYSNQPQHF. The CDR3, as DNA: TGTGCCAGTCGGCAGGGCCAGCCCTATAGCAATCAGCCCCAGCATTTT.

The CDR3 protein is CASSEIRLRNQPQHF. The CDR3 DNA is TGTGCCAGCAGTGAAATCCGTCTCAGAAATCAGCCCCAGCATTTT. J is TRBJ1-5 and V is TRBV6-1, with unresolved D. The CDR3 has 15 residues. Trimming left V 2 bases short and J 4 bases short, with 12 bases between. Per the germline V gene, CDR1 is MNHNS and CDR2 is SASEGT.

The rearrangement links TRBV21-1 to TRBJ2-7; no DNA check was done on the table's D call, TRBD2. TRBV21-1 is a pseudogene locus. The CDR3 is 14 residues long. In DNA, the CDR3 is TGTGCCAGCAGCAAGCCGGGACTAGCCTACGAGCAGTACTTC. It is translated as CASSKPGLAYEQYF.

This clone was seen just once. The chain links TRBV28 to TRBJ1-1; D might be TRBD1 (5 bases). V lost 5 bases and J lost 4, with 14 bases in between. The CDR3 extends over 14 amino acids. The V gene's germline CDR1 is MDHEN and CDR2 SYDVKM. The CDR3 spells CASSPPWGITEAFF. The CDR3 nucleotides read TGTGCCAGCAGTCCCCCATGGGGGATCACTGAAGCTTTCTTT.

Remarks on this clone: Within the sample, other DNA sequences also encode this same CDR3. This rearrangement joins TRBV2 to TRBJ2-7, with D maybe TRBD1 (5 bases). CDR1 and CDR2 (germline): SNHLY, FYNNEI. This CDR3 contains 14 residues. Trimming took off 3 bases at V and 1 base at J, with 10 bases between the two ends. As DNA, the CDR3 is TGTGCCAGCAGTGAGCAGGGCCGATCCTACGAGCAGTACTTC. This translates into CASSEQGRSYEQYF. The full variable domain, rest sourced from reference TRBV2 and TRBJ2-7, is EPEVTQTPSHQVTQMGQEVILRCVPISNHLYFYWYRQILGQKVEFLVSFYNNEISEKSEIFDDQFSVERPDGSNFTLKIRSTKLEDSAMYFCASSEQGRSYEQYFGPGTRLTVT.

The rearrangement joins TRBV18 to TRBJ2-5; the match to TRBD1 covers 7 bases. The CDR3 contains 17 residues. V gave up 5 bases and J gave up 1 base; unmatched junction bases: 13. CDR1 is KGHSH, CDR2 LQKENI, per germline. The CDR3 DNA is TGTGCCAGCTCATCCTCAATCCGGGACAGACTCCAAGAGACCCAGTACTTC. Amino acid sequence: CASSSSIRDRLQETQYF. Variable domain in full (rest from reference TRBV18 and TRBJ2-5): NAGVMQNPRHLVRRRGQEARLRCSPMKGHSHVYWYRQLPEEGLKFMVYLQKENIIDESGMPKERFSAEFPKEGPSILRIQQVVRGDSAAYFCASSSSIRDRLQETQYFGPGTRLLVL.

CDR3 sequence: CASSRQNYGYTF. For the CDR3, the DNA is TGTGCCAGCAGCAGGCAGAACTATGGCTACACCTTC. The gene calls are TRBV14 and TRBJ1-2, with D uncertain. Germline CDR1 and CDR2: SGHDN and FVKESK. Between the trimmed V and J ends, which lost 5 bases and 2 bases, there was a span of 6 bases. The CDR3 contains 12 residues.

V usage is TRBV5-1 and J usage is TRBJ1-1, with 7 bases matching TRBD1. Germline V gene data show CDR1 as SGHRS and CDR2 as YFSETQ. The CDR3 runs 15 residues. The J segment lost 3 bases and the V segment lost 1 base, leaving 6 bases of the junction unmatched. The DNA for the CDR3 is TGCGCCAGCAGCTTGTGGGGAACAGGGGACACTGAAGCTTTCTTT. It is translated as CASSLWGTGDTEAFF.

The gene calls are TRBV7-9 and TRBJ2-2; 11 nucleotides align to TRBD2. Per the germline V gene, CDR1 is SEHNR and CDR2 is FQNEAQ (reference sequence). The CDR3 has 19 residues. The trim removed 4 bases at V and 4 bases at J, leaving 14 bases unmatched. The CDR3 is CASSSRSSGRASSTGELFF. CDR3 sequence (DNA): TGTGCCAGCAGCTCCCGGAGTAGCGGGAGGGCCTCTTCCACCGGGGAGCTGTTTTTT.

The rearrangement joins TRBV5-1 to TRBJ2-3, with 14 bases matching TRBD2. The J segment lost 5 bases and the V segment lost 4 bases, leaving 6 bases of the junction unmatched. The germline V gene encodes CDR1 SGHRS and CDR2 YFSETQ. The CDR3 runs 16 residues. The CDR3 protein is CASSRGTSGRGDTQYF. The CDR3 DNA sequence: TGCGCCAGCAGCCGGGGGACTAGCGGGAGAGGAGATACGCAGTATTTT.

This chain joins TRBV2 and TRBJ1-5, with D perhaps TRBD1 (6 bases). This CDR3 has 14 residues. V lost 1 base and J lost 6, with 10 bases in between. CDR1 is SNHLY, CDR2 FYNNEI, per germline. In nucleotides, the CDR3 is TGTGCCAGCAGTGAAGTCACAGGGCGTCAGCCCCAGCATTTT. It encodes CASSEVTGRQPQHF.

The chain uses TRBV25-1 and TRBJ1-5, with D perhaps TRBD1 (6 bases). The CDR3 extends over 13 amino acids. CDR1 and CDR2 from the germline V gene are MGHDK and SYGVNS. V lost 5 bases and J lost 2, with 7 bases in between. This chain's CDR3 is CASSRTGNQPQHF. The CDR3 DNA reads TGTGCCAGCAGTAGGACAGGCAATCAGCCCCAGCATTTT. The complete variable domain, with remaining parts taken from reference TRBV25-1 and TRBJ1-5, reads EADIYQTPRYLVIGTGKKITLECSQTMGHDKMYWYQQDPGMELHLIHYSYGVNSTEKGDLSSESTVSRIRTEHFPLTLESARPSHTSQYLCASSRTGNQPQHFGDGTRLSIL.

The rearrangement links TRBV4-2 to TRBJ1-2; TRBD1 is a possible D gene (5 bases). CDR1 is LGHNA, CDR2 YNFKEQ, per germline. Trimming removed 1 base at V and 4 bases at J, with 13 bases between. The CDR3 loop spans 15 amino acids. The chain's CDR3 is CASSQVVREAYGYTF. Here the CDR3 DNA reads TGTGCCAGCAGCCAAGTCGTCAGGGAGGCCTATGGCTACACCTTC.

The chain employs TRBV2 and TRBJ2-1, with a weak D call TRBD2 (6 bases). This CDR3 comprises 15 residues. V was trimmed by 9 bases and J by 4 bases, leaving 19 bases between them. In germline, CDR1 is SNHLY, CDR2 FYNNEI. CDR3 DNA sequence: TGTGCCAGTCGTCCCTCGGGACTGGCGTACAATGAGCAGTTCTTC. Encoded protein: CASRPSGLAYNEQFF.

This chain joins TRBV28 and TRBJ1-5; 7 bases align to TRBD1. Looked up from germline, CDR1 is MDHEN and CDR2 is SYDVKM. The V segment lost 8 bases and the J segment 2 bases; nucleotides outside the gene matches: 6. The CDR3 is 14 residues long. CDR3 residues: CASRSTGRNQPQHF. The DNA for the CDR3 is TGTGCCAGCCGGTCGACAGGGCGCAATCAGCCCCAGCATTTT. Full variable domain (outside the CDR3, taken from reference TRBV28 and TRBJ1-5): DVKVTQSSRYLVKRTGEKVFLECVQDMDHENMFWYRQDPGLGLRLIYFSYDVKMKEKGDIPEGYSVSREKKERFSLILESASTNQTSMYLCASRSTGRNQPQHFGDGTRLSIL.

V and J are TRBV28 and TRBJ2-1; D call uncertain. Per the germline V gene, CDR1 is MDHEN and CDR2 is SYDVKM. Trimming took off 8 bases at V and 0 bases at J, with 17 bases between the two ends. This CDR3 region has 16 residues. This chain's CDR3 is CASLGSRAVSYNEQFF. The CDR3 DNA reads TGTGCCAGCTTGGGCAGTCGGGCAGTCTCCTACAATGAGCAGTTCTTC.

The rearrangement joins TRBV6-1 to TRBJ1-1; 8 bases align to TRBD1. CDR1 and CDR2 from the germline V gene are MNHNS and SASEGT. V gave up 4 bases and J gave up 0 bases; unmatched junction bases: 1. The CDR3 spans 14 residues. CDR3 bases: TGTGCCAGCAGTGTCAGGGGGCTGAACACTGAAGCTTTCTTT. Amino acid sequence: CASSVRGLNTEAFF.

The gene calls are TRBV5-4 and TRBJ1-1, with D tentatively TRBD1 (5 bases). Trimming removed 5 bases from V and 1 base from J, with 15 bases in between. Per the germline V gene, CDR1 is SGHNT and CDR2 is YYREEE (reference sequence). This CDR3 has 15 amino acids. CDR3 sequence: CASSLPGLSNTEAFF. The CDR3 nucleotides are TGTGCCAGCAGTTTACCGGGACTCTCGAACACTGAAGCTTTCTTT.

This sequence joins TRBV29-1 and TRBJ2-7, with 9 bases lining up with TRBD1. Germline V gives CDR1 SQVTM, CDR2 ANQGSEA. This CDR3 is built from 14 residues. J gave up 5 bases and V 5 bases, and 10 bases lay outside the gene matches. The CDR3 sequence: CSVLAGQGVHEQYF. The DNA of the CDR3 is TGCAGCGTTCTTGCGGGACAGGGAGTCCACGAGCAGTACTTC.

The V and J genes are TRBV28 and TRBJ2-1; TRBD1 matches 8 bases. The CDR3 consists of 14 residues. V lost 7 bases and J lost 4; bases outside the gene matches: 6. Germline CDR1 MDHEN, CDR2 SYDVKM. CDR3 nucleotides: TGTGCCAGCAACCAGGACAGGGATTACAATGAGCAGTTCTTC. Its translation: CASNQDRDYNEQFF.

This rearrangement joins TRBV11-2 to TRBJ2-3; TRBD2 aligns across 7 bases. The V and J ends lost 1 base and 2 bases, in that order; junction bases with no gene match: 3. Germline V lookup: CDR1 SGHAT, CDR2 FQNNGV. The CDR3 has 15 residues. The CDR3 DNA reads TGTGCCAGCAGCTTAGCGGGAGGCCCCACAGATACGCAGTATTTT. It specifies CASSLAGGPTDTQYF.